The 30 T cell receptor beta chains given below trace back to one sample, sequenced in a study of HIV-infected children after antiretroviral therapy interruption. The treatment: PENTA 11 planned treatment interruption arm or continuous ART arm. RNA-based 3' RACE libraries used unique molecular identifiers. TCRdb re-called the 3' RACE reads with MiXCR, one entry per CDR3 protein. The table shows about 89,000 distinct CDR3 sequences, with about 6.3% occurring only once. The source material was CD45RA+ CD4+ T cells from PBMCs, pooled from several time points, sampled from a donor given antiretroviral therapy, either interrupted or continuous. Subset denoted: naive CD4+ CD45RA+ CD45RO- T cells. These receptors were taken from a pool of human donors with HIV.

This rearrangement joins TRBV6-5 to TRBJ2-3; TRBD2 matches at 13 bases. Germline V gene sequence: CDR1 MNHEY, CDR2 SVGAGI. CDR3 length: 15 residues. Unmatched junction bases numbered 3, after V lost 7 bases and J lost 2 bases. The CDR3 sequence: CASKTSGGLTDTQYF. The CDR3 nucleotides read TGTGCCAGCAAGACTAGCGGGGGGCTCACAGATACGCAGTATTTT.

This clonotype was observed at least ten times. The rearrangement links TRBV14 to TRBJ2-1, with 9 bases matching TRBD1. The CDR3 is 15 amino acids. Looked up from germline, CDR1 is SGHDN and CDR2 is FVKESK. V lost 3 bases, J lost 7 bases, and 7 bases stayed unmatched. The CDR3 nucleotides read TGTGCCAGCAGCCACCCACAGGGGGCAGGGAATGAGCAGTTCTTC. It is translated as CASSHPQGAGNEQFF.

This clonotype appeared many times. The chain is built from TRBV19 and TRBJ2-7; no firm D call. V lost 5 bases and J 2 bases, leaving 7 bases between the germline ends. The CDR3 covers 12 residues. The germline CDR1 and CDR2 sequences are LNHDA and SQIVND (reference sequence). CDR3 nucleotide sequence: TGTGCCAGTAGTTCCGGCCCCTACGAGCAGTACTTC. Its translation: CASSSGPYEQYF.

This clonotype was counted at least ten times. The J gene is TRBJ2-7, the V gene TRBV6-5, with TRBD1 identical over 8 bases. Germline CDR1 and CDR2: MNHEY and SVGAGI. This CDR3 has 14 residues. V was pared by 6 bases and J by 4 bases, with 8 bases of the junction left unmatched. The CDR3 region is CASSPRRTGYEQYF. CDR3 DNA sequence: TGTGCCAGCAGCCCGCGGCGGACAGGGTACGAGCAGTACTTC.

This clonotype was seen a handful of times. The rearrangement uses TRBV2 and TRBJ2-3, with D perhaps TRBD1 or TRBD2 (5 bases each). The CDR3 is made up of 16 amino acids. Germline V CDR1 and CDR2: SNHLY, FYNNEI. Trimming pared 0 bases from V and 5 bases from J, leaving 15 bases between. This chain's CDR3 is CASSEAGTENGDTQYF. CDR3 nucleotides: TGTGCCAGCAGTGAAGCCGGGACCGAGAATGGAGATACGCAGTATTTT. The variable domain in full, with the rest retrieved from reference TRBV2 and TRBJ2-3, is EPEVTQTPSHQVTQMGQEVILRCVPISNHLYFYWYRQILGQKVEFLVSFYNNEISEKSEIFDDQFSVERPDGSNFTLKIRSTKLEDSAMYFCASSEAGTENGDTQYFGPGTRLTVL.

This clonotype was detected ten times or more. The rearrangement links TRBV2 to TRBJ2-7; no firm D call. Trimming removed 2 bases from V and 2 bases from J, with 10 bases in between. The CDR3 extends over 14 amino acids. The V gene's germline CDR1 is SNHLY and CDR2 FYNNEI. CDR3 DNA sequence: TGTGCCAGCAGTGAACACACTGATACCTACGAGCAGTACTTC. Translating gives CASSEHTDTYEQYF.

This clonotype was recorded at least ten times. This chain links TRBV5-4 with TRBJ2-3; the match to TRBD2 covers 8 bases. V lost 4 bases, J lost 0 bases, and 4 bases stayed unmatched. CDR1 and CDR2 (germline): SGHNT, YYREEE (reference sequence). There are 15 residues in the CDR3. This CDR3 is CASSTGGDSTDTQYF. The DNA of the CDR3 is TGTGCCAGCAGCACGGGAGGGGATAGCACAGATACGCAGTATTTT. Full variable domain (outside the CDR3, taken from reference TRBV5-4 and TRBJ2-3): ETGVTQSPTHLIKTRGQQVTLRCSSQSGHNTVSWYQQALGQGPQFIFQYYREEENGRGNFPPRFSGLQFPNYSSELNVNALELDDSALYLCASSTGGDSTDTQYFGPGTRLTVL.

This clonotype was detected only a few times. The V call is TRBV12-5, the J call TRBJ2-3; weak D call: TRBD2 (5 bases). V was pared by 7 bases and J by 5 bases, with 16 bases between. CDR1 LGHNT and CDR2 FRNRAP come from the germline V gene. The CDR3 length is 14 residues. The DNA for the CDR3 is TGTGCTAGTGCCCGGATTGAGAGGGTAGATACGCAGTATTTT. Its protein product is CASARIERVDTQYF. Looking up the rest from reference TRBV12-5 and TRBJ2-3 gives the full variable domain: DARVTQTPRHKVTEMGQEVTMRCQPILGHNTVFWYRQTMMQGLELLAYFRNRAPLDDSGMPKDRFSAEMPDATLATLKIQPSEPRDSAVYFCASARIERVDTQYFGPGTRLTVL.

This clonotype was picked up many times. V is TRBV2 and J is TRBJ2-7, with 12 bases lining up with TRBD1. Germline V CDR1 and CDR2: SNHLY, FYNNEI. The V and J ends lost 8 bases and 4 bases, in that order; junction bases with no gene match: 3. CDR3 size: 13 residues. The CDR3 is CASGTGGRYEQYF. The CDR3 nucleotides read TGTGCCAGCGGGACAGGGGGCAGGTACGAGCAGTACTTC. Supplemented by reference TRBV2 and TRBJ2-7, the full variable domain reads EPEVTQTPSHQVTQMGQEVILRCVPISNHLYFYWYRQILGQKVEFLVSFYNNEISEKSEIFDDQFSVERPDGSNFTLKIRSTKLEDSAMYFCASGTGGRYEQYFGPGTRLTVT.

This clonotype turned up a few times. The chain joins TRBV7-2 to TRBJ2-1; 10 nucleotides line up with TRBD2. Germline V gives CDR1 SGHTA, CDR2 FQGNSA. The length of the CDR3 is 14 residues. The ends lost 5 bases at V and 10 bases at J; junction bases unmatched: 8. For the CDR3, the DNA is TGTGCCAGCAGCCCCGGGACTAGCGTGGGGGAGCAGTTCTTC. Its protein is CASSPGTSVGEQFF.

The gene calls are TRBV9 and TRBJ1-6; TRBD1 is a possible D gene (6 bases). The CDR3 extends over 15 amino acids. Per the germline V gene, CDR1 is SGDLS and CDR2 is YYNGEE. V dropped 3 bases and J dropped 7 bases, with 14 bases sitting between them. The CDR3 loop reads CASSATGPLNSPLHF. For the CDR3, the DNA is TGTGCCAGCAGCGCCACAGGGCCCTTAAATTCACCCCTCCACTTT.

The sample holds many counts of this clonotype. The chain uses TRBV19 and TRBJ1-4; D gene uncertain. The V gene lost 4 bases and the J gene lost 0 bases, with 3 bases spanning the gap. The germline V gene has CDR1 LNHDA and CDR2 SQIVND (reference sequence). This CDR3 spans 13 amino acids. CDR3 amino acids: CASSTATNEKLFF. For the CDR3, the DNA is TGTGCCAGTAGTACTGCAACTAATGAAAAACTGTTTTTT. The whole variable domain, remainder taken from reference TRBV19 and TRBJ1-4, is DGGITQSPKYLFRKEGQNVTLSCEQNLNHDAMYWYRQDPGQGLRLIYYSQIVNDFQKGDIAEGYSVSREKKESFPLTVTSAQKNPTAFYLCASSTATNEKLFFGSGTQLSVL.

The table lists this clonotype with many counts. The chain uses TRBV19 and TRBJ1-2; no firm D call. Looked up from germline, CDR1 is LNHDA and CDR2 is SQIVND (reference sequence). This CDR3 spans 13 amino acids. V was shortened by 7 bases and J by 2 bases, with 11 bases between the two germline ends. CDR3 sequence: CASTQAGNYGYTF. CDR3 nucleotide sequence: TGTGCCAGTACCCAGGCGGGGAACTATGGCTACACCTTC. The full variable domain, rest sourced from reference TRBV19 and TRBJ1-2, is DGGITQSPKYLFRKEGQNVTLSCEQNLNHDAMYWYRQDPGQGLRLIYYSQIVNDFQKGDIAEGYSVSREKKESFPLTVTSAQKNPTAFYLCASTQAGNYGYTFGSGTRLTVV.

This clonotype was seen at least ten times. The chain is built from TRBV9 and TRBJ1-1, with D possibly matching TRBD1 (5 bases). The germline CDR1 and CDR2 sequences are SGDLS and YYNGEE. The V and J ends lost 4 bases and 0 bases respectively, with 13 bases between them. The CDR3 has 15 amino acids. The CDR3 nucleotides are TGTGCCAGCAGCACCGCGGAGGGGTTGAACACTGAAGCTTTCTTT. It is translated as CASSTAEGLNTEAFF.

The table lists this clonotype with many counts. This CDR3 is CASSPEQVKETQYF. The DNA for the CDR3 is TGTGCCAGCAGCCCTGAACAGGTGAAAGAGACCCAGTACTTC. The chain is built from TRBV7-7 and TRBJ2-5; D possibly corresponds to TRBD1 (5 bases). Looked up from germline, CDR1 is SSHAT and CDR2 is FNYEAQ (reference sequence). The length of the CDR3 is 14 residues. V was clipped by 5 bases and J by 3 bases, with 13 bases between them.

The chain uses TRBV12-3 or TRBV12-4 and TRBJ2-2, with a possible D match to TRBD2 (5 bases). Trimming took off 8 bases at V and 9 bases at J, with 19 bases between the two ends. The CDR3 is made up of 14 amino acids. CDR3 amino acids: CASQGGSPRRELFF. CDR3 in DNA: TGTGCCAGCCAAGGCGGGTCCCCAAGACGGGAGCTGTTTTTT.

The V call is TRBV28, the J call TRBJ2-1; D not resolved. Trimming pared 4 bases from V and 4 bases from J, leaving 17 bases between. The CDR3 contains 16 residues. The germline V gene has CDR1 MDHEN and CDR2 SYDVKM. As DNA, the CDR3 is TGTGCCAGCAGTTCCGAATCCCTGGGGAATTACAATGAGCAGTTCTTC. It specifies CASSSESLGNYNEQFF.

This clonotype was seen only a few times. The rearrangement links TRBV3-1 to TRBJ1-5; D is possibly TRBD1 (5 bases). Germline V CDR1 and CDR2: LGHDT, YNNKEL (reference sequence). CDR3 length: 14 amino acids. Trimming shortened V by 4 bases and J by 4 bases, and 11 bases separated the two germline ends. CDR3: CASSPAQGNQPQHF. In DNA form, the CDR3 reads TGTGCCAGCAGCCCTGCCCAGGGTAATCAGCCCCAGCATTTT.

In its sample, this clonotype was seen a few times. The chain is built from TRBV3-1 and TRBJ2-1; 10 nucleotides align to TRBD2. Germline V gene data show CDR1 as LGHDT and CDR2 as YNNKEL (reference sequence). The trim removed 0 bases at V and 8 bases at J, leaving 10 bases unmatched. The CDR3 totals 17 residues. Here the CDR3 DNA reads TGTGCCAGCAGCCAAGATGGAAGCGGGGGGGCCGGCGATGAGCAGTTCTTC. Amino acid sequence: CASSQDGSGGAGDEQFF.

In this sample, this clonotype turned up many times. The CDR3 region is CASSTQGLAGIPNTQYF. The CDR3 region has the DNA TGTGCCAGTAGTACTCAGGGACTAGCGGGGATTCCCAACACGCAGTATTTT. V is TRBV19 and J is TRBJ2-3; 13 nucleotides line up with TRBD2. The V gene end was trimmed by 4 bases and the J gene end by 9 bases; junction bases not matched to a gene: 13. The germline V gene encodes CDR1 LNHDA and CDR2 SQIVND (reference sequence). This CDR3 spans 17 amino acids.

There are a few counts of this clonotype. The rearrangement links TRBV6-2 or TRBV6-3 to TRBJ1-4; unclear D gene. CDR1 is MNHEY, CDR2 SVGEGT, per germline. Trimming shortened V by 6 bases and J by 0 bases, and 14 bases separated the two germline ends. The CDR3 contains 16 residues. CDR3 in DNA: TGTGCCAGCAGAACCCCCGAGATTGCAACTAATGAAAAACTGTTTTTT. Protein product: CASRTPEIATNEKLFF.

This clonotype was detected many times. The rearrangement uses TRBV11-2 and TRBJ2-2; 8 nucleotides align to TRBD1. Trimming took 0 bases from V and 1 from J; bases not matched to a gene: 7. Germline V gene lookup returns CDR1 SGHAT and CDR2 FQNNGV. The CDR3 is 18 amino acids. The CDR3 region is CASSLDLIGQGNTGELFF. The DNA of the CDR3 is TGTGCCAGCAGCTTAGATCTTATCGGACAGGGGAACACCGGGGAGCTGTTTTTT.

In this sample, this clonotype turned up many times. The gene calls are TRBV3-1 and TRBJ2-1, with D perhaps matching TRBD2 (6 bases). Looked up from germline, CDR1 is LGHDT and CDR2 is YNNKEL (reference sequence). The CDR3 length is 16 residues. Trimming removed 4 bases at V and 0 bases at J, with 13 bases between. The CDR3 is CASSPGLTSSYNEQFF. DNA of the CDR3: TGTGCCAGCAGCCCCGGACTGACTAGCTCCTACAATGAGCAGTTCTTC.

V usage is TRBV29-1 and J usage is TRBJ1-4; no reliable D call. The length of the CDR3 is 13 residues. Germline CDR1 and CDR2: SQVTM and ANQGSEA. Trimming left V 7 bases short and J 0 bases short, with 9 bases between. CDR3 nucleotide sequence: TGCAGCGCCAGAGATGCAACTAATGAAAAACTGTTTTTT. It yields the protein CSARDATNEKLFF.

The V and J genes are TRBV20-1 and TRBJ2-5, with a tentative D call TRBD1 (6 bases). Germline lookup yields CDR1 DFQATT and CDR2 SNEGSKA (reference sequence). V was clipped by 6 bases and J by 1 base, with 18 bases between them. The CDR3 totals 15 residues. The CDR3 is CSASSPGAPQETQYF. The CDR3 DNA follows: TGCAGTGCCAGCTCACCAGGGGCGCCCCAAGAGACCCAGTACTTC.

This clonotype was detected ten times or more. This chain joins TRBV24-1 and TRBJ2-1, with 7 bases aligning to TRBD2. V shed 3 bases and J 4 bases; nucleotides not matched to a gene: 8. The CDR3 has 16 residues. Germline-derived CDR1 and CDR2 are KGHDR and SFDVKD. The CDR3 nucleotides are TGTGCCACCAGTGATGAGGAGCGGGGAATTTACAATGAGCAGTTCTTC. Translating gives CATSDEERGIYNEQFF.

This clonotype was seen many times. This chain connects TRBV18 to TRBJ2-7; D possibly corresponds to TRBD1 (6 bases). Trimming stripped 5 bases from V and 2 bases from J, with 16 bases between. The length of the CDR3 is 15 residues. Germline CDR1 reads KGHSH; CDR2 reads LQKENI. The CDR3, as DNA: TGTGCCAGCTCAAGGGACAATATATCCCCCTACGAGCAGTACTTC. Encoded protein: CASSRDNISPYEQYF.

The chain carries TRBV20-1 and TRBJ1-1, with unresolved D. This CDR3 is 14 amino acids long. The germline V and J ends were trimmed by 6 bases and 0 bases, with 14 bases remaining between them. Germline CDR1 is DFQATT and CDR2 is SNEGSKA (reference sequence). The DNA for the CDR3 is TGCAGTGCCCGGGTCGATACCATGAACACTGAAGCTTTCTTT. It specifies CSARVDTMNTEAFF.

At least ten counts were recorded for this clonotype. The chain employs TRBV12-3 or TRBV12-4 and TRBJ2-3; 9 nucleotides align to TRBD2. V lost 8 bases, J lost 2 bases, and 11 bases stayed unmatched. The CDR3 contains 16 residues. The CDR3 DNA sequence: TGTGCCAGCTCTCTTCCCGGGACTAGCATCACAGATACGCAGTATTTT. This sequence encodes CASSLPGTSITDTQYF.

This clonotype was detected many times. The chain employs TRBV29-1 and TRBJ2-7; 8 bases match TRBD1. The V and J ends lost 6 bases and 0 bases, in that order; junction bases with no gene match: 10. The CDR3 runs 15 residues. CDR1 is SQVTM and CDR2 is ANQGSEA in the germline V gene. The CDR3: CSVVDRGAFSYEQYF. In nucleotides, the CDR3 is TGCAGCGTGGTCGACAGGGGCGCCTTCTCCTACGAGCAGTACTTC.